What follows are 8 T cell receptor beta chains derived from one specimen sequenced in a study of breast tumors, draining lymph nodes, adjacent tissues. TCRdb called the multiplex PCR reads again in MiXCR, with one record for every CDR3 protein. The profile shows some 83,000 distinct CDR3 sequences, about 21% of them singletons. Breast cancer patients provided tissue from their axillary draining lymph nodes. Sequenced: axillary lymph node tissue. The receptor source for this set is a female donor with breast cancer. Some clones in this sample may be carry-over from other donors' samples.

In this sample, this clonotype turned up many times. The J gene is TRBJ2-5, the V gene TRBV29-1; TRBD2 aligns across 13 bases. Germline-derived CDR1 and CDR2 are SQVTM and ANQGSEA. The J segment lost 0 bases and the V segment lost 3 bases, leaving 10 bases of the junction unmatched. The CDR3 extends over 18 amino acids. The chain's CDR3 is CSVDRGWTSGRHQETQYF. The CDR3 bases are TGCAGCGTTGACCGGGGGTGGACTAGCGGGAGACACCAAGAGACCCAGTACTTC.

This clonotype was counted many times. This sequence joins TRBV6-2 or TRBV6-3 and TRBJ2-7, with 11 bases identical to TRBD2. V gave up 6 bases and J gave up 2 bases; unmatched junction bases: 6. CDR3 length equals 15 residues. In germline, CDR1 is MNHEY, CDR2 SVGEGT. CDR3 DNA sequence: TGTGCCAGCAGCCGTACTAGCGGGGGACCCTACGAGCAGTACTTC. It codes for CASSRTSGGPYEQYF.

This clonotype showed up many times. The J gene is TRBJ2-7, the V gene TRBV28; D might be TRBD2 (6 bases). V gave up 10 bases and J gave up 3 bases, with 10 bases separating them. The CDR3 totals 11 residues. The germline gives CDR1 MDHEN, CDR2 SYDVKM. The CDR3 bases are TGTGCCACCTGGGGGGTCTACGAGCAGTACTTC. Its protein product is CATWGVYEQYF. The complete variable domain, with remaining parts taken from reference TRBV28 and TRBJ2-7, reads DVKVTQSSRYLVKRTGEKVFLECVQDMDHENMFWYRQDPGLGLRLIYFSYDVKMKEKGDIPEGYSVSREKKERFSLILESASTNQTSMYLCATWGVYEQYFGPGTRLTVT.

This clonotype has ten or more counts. As DNA, the CDR3 is TGTGCCAGCAGGCCGTCTGGGCTAGCGGGAAGTGGGACCGGGGAGCTGTTTTTT. Amino acid sequence: CASRPSGLAGSGTGELFF. The V call is TRBV5-4, the J call TRBJ2-2, with 9 bases that match TRBD2. Looked up from germline, CDR1 is SGHNT and CDR2 is YYREEE (reference sequence). The V segment lost 5 bases and the J segment 5 bases; nucleotides outside the gene matches: 16. CDR3 length: 18 residues. Full variable domain (remainder filled in from reference TRBV5-4 and TRBJ2-2): ETGVTQSPTHLIKTRGQQVTLRCSSQSGHNTVSWYQQALGQGPQFIFQYYREEENGRGNFPPRFSGLQFPNYSSELNVNALELDDSALYLCASRPSGLAGSGTGELFFGEGSRLTVL.

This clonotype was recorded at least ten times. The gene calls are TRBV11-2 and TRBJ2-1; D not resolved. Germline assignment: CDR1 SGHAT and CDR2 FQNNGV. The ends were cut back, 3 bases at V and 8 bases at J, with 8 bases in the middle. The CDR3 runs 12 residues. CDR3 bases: TGTGCCAGCAGCTTTACAGTTCATGAGCAGTTCTTC. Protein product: CASSFTVHEQFF.

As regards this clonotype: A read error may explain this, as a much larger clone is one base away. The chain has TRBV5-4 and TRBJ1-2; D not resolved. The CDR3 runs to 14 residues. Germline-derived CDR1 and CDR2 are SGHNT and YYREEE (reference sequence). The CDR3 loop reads CASSFDPAGYSYTF. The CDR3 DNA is TGTGCCAGCAGCTTTGATCCTGCCGGCTATAGCTACACCTTC.

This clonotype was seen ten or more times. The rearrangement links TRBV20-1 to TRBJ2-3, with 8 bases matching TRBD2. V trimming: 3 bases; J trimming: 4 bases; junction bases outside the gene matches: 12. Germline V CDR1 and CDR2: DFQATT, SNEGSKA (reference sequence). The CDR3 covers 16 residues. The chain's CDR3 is CSASGGLALSADTQYF. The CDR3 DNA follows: TGCAGTGCTAGTGGTGGACTAGCATTATCCGCAGATACGCAGTATTTT.

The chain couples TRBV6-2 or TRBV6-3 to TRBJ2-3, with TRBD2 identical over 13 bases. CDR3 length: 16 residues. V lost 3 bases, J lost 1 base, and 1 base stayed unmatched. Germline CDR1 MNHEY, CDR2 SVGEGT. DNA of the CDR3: TGTGCCAGCAGTTATGGACTAGCGGGAGGCACAGATACGCAGTATTTT. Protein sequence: CASSYGLAGGTDTQYF.